The clone carrying this T cell receptor (beta chain) was picked up one time. This sample was included in a study of blood T cell repertoires in COVID-19. Study context: Italy, Spain and the United States were the sources of the convalescent and acute COVID-19 samples. Sources were T cells, B-cell-depleted T cells, or PBMCs; the material itself was cDNA or gDNA.

CDR1 LGHDT and CDR2 YNNKEL come from the germline V gene (reference sequence). Trimming took 4 bases from V and 4 from J; bases not matched to a gene: 7. The length of the CDR3 is 15 residues. Data came from immunoSEQ multiplex PCR; TCRdb stores just in-frame clones and leaves some out. Altogether fewer than 95,000 clones are present, 88% being singletons, with the ten largest covering approximately 5.1%. V usage is TRBV3-1 (or the pseudogene TRBV3-2) and J usage is TRBJ1-5; 7 bases agree with TRBD1. The receptor comes from an elderly woman with acute or convalescent COVID-19. The sample was peripheral blood. The CDR3 DNA reads as TGTGCCAGCAGCCCGGACAGGCCTGGTAATCAGCCCCAGCATTTT. This codes for CASSPDRPGNQPQHF.